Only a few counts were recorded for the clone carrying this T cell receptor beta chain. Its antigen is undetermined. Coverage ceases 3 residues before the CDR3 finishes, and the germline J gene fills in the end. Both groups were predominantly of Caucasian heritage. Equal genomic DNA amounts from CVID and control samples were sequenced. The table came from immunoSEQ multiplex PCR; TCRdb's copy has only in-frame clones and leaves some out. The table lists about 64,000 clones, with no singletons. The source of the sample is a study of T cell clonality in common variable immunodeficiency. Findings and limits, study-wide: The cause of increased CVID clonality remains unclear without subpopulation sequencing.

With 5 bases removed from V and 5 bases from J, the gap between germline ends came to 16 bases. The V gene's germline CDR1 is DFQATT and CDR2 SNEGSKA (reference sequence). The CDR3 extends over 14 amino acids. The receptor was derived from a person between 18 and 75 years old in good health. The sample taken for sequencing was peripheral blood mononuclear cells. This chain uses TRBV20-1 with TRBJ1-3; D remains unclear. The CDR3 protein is CSAEEGSARNTIYF. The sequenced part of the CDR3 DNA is TGCAGTGCTGAAGAGGGTTCTGCTCGAAACACC.